This TCR beta chain is drawn from a study of blood T cell repertoires in COVID-19. This clone was recorded once. The V gene's germline CDR1 is SGHNT and CDR2 YENEEA. This CDR3 comprises 15 residues. Trimming removed 5 bases from V and 5 bases from J; junction bases left unmatched: 9. Authors' data handling: Scientists estimated how many nucleated cells there were by amplifying reference gene primers. Measured with immunoSEQ multiplex PCR; TCRdb has only the in-frame clones, and not every one. That table gives V, J and clone size, and the DNA gave D and trimming. The sample lists some 240,000 clones, 80% to 90% occurring once.

The sequenced sample consisted of peripheral blood. The J gene is TRBJ1-1, the V gene TRBV11-3; TRBD1 agrees at 9 bases. The clonotype was recovered from a woman aged 35 to 49 who had recovered from COVID-19. The CDR3, as DNA: TGTGCCAGCAGCCCCGTCCCGGGACAGGGTACTGAAGCTTTCTTT. It codes for CASSPVPGQGTEAFF.